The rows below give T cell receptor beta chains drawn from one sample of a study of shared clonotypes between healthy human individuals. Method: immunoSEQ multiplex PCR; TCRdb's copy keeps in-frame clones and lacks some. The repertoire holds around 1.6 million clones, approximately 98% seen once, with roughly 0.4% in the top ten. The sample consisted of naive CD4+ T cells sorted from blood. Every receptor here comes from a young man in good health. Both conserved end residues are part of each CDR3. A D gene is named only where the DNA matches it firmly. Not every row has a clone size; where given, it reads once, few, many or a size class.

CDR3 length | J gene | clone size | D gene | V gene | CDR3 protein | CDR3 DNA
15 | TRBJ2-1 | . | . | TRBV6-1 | CASSEMGTAGREQFF | TGTGCCAGCAGTGAAATGGGTACTGCGGGGCGTGAGCAGTTCTTC
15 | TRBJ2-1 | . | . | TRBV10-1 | CASSDDNRAYNEQFF | TGCGCCAGCAGTGACGATAACAGGGCCTACAATGAGCAGTTCTTC
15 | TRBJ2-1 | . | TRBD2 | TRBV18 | CASSPAGGPRNEQFF | TGTGCCAGCTCACCAGCGGGAGGGCCTCGTAATGAGCAGTTCTTC
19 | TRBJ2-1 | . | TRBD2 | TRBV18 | CASSPLPWGTSGTYNEQFF | TGTGCCAGCTCACCATTACCCTGGGGGACTAGCGGGACCTACAATGAGCAGTTCTTC
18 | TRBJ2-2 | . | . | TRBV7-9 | CASSSLPPGRLAMGELFF | TGTGCCAGCAGCTCCTTACCCCCCGGACGTCTGGCAATGGGGGAGCTGTTTTTT
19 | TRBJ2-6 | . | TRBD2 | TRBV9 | CASSEGLAGGRSGANVLTF | TGTGCCAGCAGCGAGGGACTAGCGGGAGGTCGCTCTGGGGCCAACGTCCTGACTTTC
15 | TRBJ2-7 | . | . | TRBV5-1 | CASSLGTALSYEQYF | TGCGCCAGCAGCTTGGGTACGGCCCTCTCCTACGAGCAGTACTTC
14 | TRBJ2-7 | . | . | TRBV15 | CATSRDREGAEQYF | TGTGCCACCAGCAGAGATCGGGAGGGGGCGGAGCAGTACTTC
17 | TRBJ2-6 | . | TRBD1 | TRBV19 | CASSPWTGLGGANVLTF | TGTGCCAGTAGTCCTTGGACAGGCCTGGGTGGGGCCAACGTCCTGACTTTC
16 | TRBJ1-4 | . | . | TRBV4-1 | CASSQDLVPSREKLFF | TGCGCCAGCAGCCAAGATTTGGTACCCTCGAGGGAAAAACTGTTTTTT
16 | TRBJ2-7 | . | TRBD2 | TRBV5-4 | CASSTGTSGRANEQYF | TGTGCCAGCAGTACCGGGACTAGCGGGAGAGCCAACGAGCAGTACTTC
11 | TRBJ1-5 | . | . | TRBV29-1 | CSVGDTQPQHF | TGCAGCGTTGGAGACACCCAGCCCCAGCATTTT
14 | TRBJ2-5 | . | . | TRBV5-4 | CASSLADRGETQYF | TGTGCCAGCAGCTTGGCAGATAGGGGGGAGACCCAGTACTTC
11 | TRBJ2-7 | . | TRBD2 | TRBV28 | CAIRGGYEQYF | TGTGCCATCCGGGGGGGGTACGAGCAGTACTTC
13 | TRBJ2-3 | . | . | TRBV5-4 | CASSPGDTDTQYF | TGTGCCAGCAGCCCGGGGGACACAGATACGCAGTATTTT
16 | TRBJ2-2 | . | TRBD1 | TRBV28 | CASSSTGTGNTGELFF | TGTGCCAGCAGTTCGACCGGGACAGGGAACACCGGGGAGCTGTTTTTT
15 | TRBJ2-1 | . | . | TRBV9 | CASSVAGVGYNEQFF | TGTGCCAGCAGCGTAGCGGGGGTCGGCTACAATGAGCAGTTCTTC
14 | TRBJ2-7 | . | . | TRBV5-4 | CASSLQGARNEQYF | TGTGCCAGCAGCTTGCAAGGGGCGAGGAACGAGCAGTACTTC
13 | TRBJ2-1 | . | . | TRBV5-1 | CASSLTPYNEQFF | TGCGCCAGCAGCTTGACGCCTTACAATGAGCAGTTCTTC
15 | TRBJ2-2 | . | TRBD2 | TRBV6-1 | CASSEIAGDAGELFF | TGTGCCAGCAGTGAGATAGCGGGGGACGCCGGGGAGCTGTTTTTT
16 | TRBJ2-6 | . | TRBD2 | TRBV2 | CARRLAGAAGANVLTF | TGTGCCAGAAGACTAGCGGGAGCCGCTGGGGCCAACGTCCTGACTTTC
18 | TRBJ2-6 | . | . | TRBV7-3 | CASSDAKRLQSRANVLTF | TGTGCCAGCAGCGACGCGAAACGCTTACAAAGTCGGGCCAACGTCCTGACTTTC
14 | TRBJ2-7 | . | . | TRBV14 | CASSQGASYSEQYF | TGTGCCAGCAGCCAAGGCGCCAGTTATAGTGAGCAGTACTTC
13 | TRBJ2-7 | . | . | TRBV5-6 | CASSLRSSYEQYF | TGTGCCAGCAGCTTGCGGAGCTCCTACGAGCAGTACTTC
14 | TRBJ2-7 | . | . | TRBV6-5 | CASSKTREQYEQYF | TGTGCCAGCAGCAAGACTAGGGAACAGTACGAGCAGTACTTC
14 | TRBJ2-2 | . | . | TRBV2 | CASSEALRSGELFF | TGTGCCAGCAGTGAAGCGCTTAGGTCCGGGGAGCTGTTTTTT
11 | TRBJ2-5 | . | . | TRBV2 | CASSEGETQYF | TGTGCCAGCAGTGAGGGAGAGACCCAGTACTTC
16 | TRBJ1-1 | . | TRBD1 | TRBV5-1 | CASSLDRGDGNTEAFF | TGCGCCAGCAGCTTGGACAGGGGCGATGGGAACACTGAAGCTTTCTTT
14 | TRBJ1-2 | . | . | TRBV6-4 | CASSVPGTASGYTF | TGTGCCAGCAGTGTTCCAGGGACGGCGAGTGGCTACACCTTC
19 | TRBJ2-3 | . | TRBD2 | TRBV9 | CASSVQGLAGGRETDTQYF | TGTGCCAGCAGCGTACAGGGACTAGCGGGAGGACGGGAGACAGATACGCAGTATTTT
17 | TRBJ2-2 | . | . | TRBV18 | CASSPLGTSSPAGELFF | TGTGCCAGCTCACCACTTGGAACTAGCTCTCCCGCCGGGGAGCTGTTTTTT
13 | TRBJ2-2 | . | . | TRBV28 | CASRSVNTGELFF | TGTGCCAGCAGATCAGTTAACACCGGGGAGCTGTTTTTT
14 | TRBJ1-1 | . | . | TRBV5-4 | CASSFWAMNTEAFF | TGTGCCAGCAGCTTTTGGGCTATGAACACTGAAGCTTTCTTT
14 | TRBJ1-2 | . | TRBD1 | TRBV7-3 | CASSPKAGGAGYTF | TGTGCCAGCAGCCCAAAGGCAGGGGGCGCCGGCTACACCTTC
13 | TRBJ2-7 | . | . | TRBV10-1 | CASSDRGSYEQYF | TGCGCCAGCAGTGACAGGGGTTCCTACGAGCAGTACTTC
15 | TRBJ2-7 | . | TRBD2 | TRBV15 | CATSGTSGRRGEQYF | TGTGCCACCAGCGGGACTAGCGGAAGGAGGGGGGAGCAGTACTTC
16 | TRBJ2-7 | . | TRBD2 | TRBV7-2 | CASSLSASGGIYEQYF | TGTGCCAGCAGCTTATCGGCTAGCGGGGGAATCTACGAGCAGTACTTC
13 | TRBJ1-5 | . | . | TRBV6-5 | CASSPGPALAQHF | TGTGCCAGCAGCCCCGGGCCAGCGTTAGCCCAGCATTTT
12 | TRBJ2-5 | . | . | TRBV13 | CASSFIQETQYF | TGTGCCAGCAGCTTCATACAAGAGACCCAGTACTTC
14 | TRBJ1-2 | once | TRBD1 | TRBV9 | CASSMGRGTYGYTF | TGTGCCAGCTCAATGGGCAGGGGGACCTATGGCTACACCTTC
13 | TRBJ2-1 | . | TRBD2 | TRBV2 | CASSGRLATEQFF | TGTGCCAGCAGTGGGCGACTAGCGACCGAGCAGTTCTTC
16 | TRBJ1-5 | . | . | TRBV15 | CATSRDRAARQGPQHF | TGTGCCACCAGCAGAGATCGGGCCGCTCGGCAGGGGCCCCAGCATTTT
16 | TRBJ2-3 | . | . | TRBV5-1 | CASSTSGARDTDTQYF | TGCGCCAGCAGCACAAGCGGCGCGAGAGACACAGATACGCAGTATTTT
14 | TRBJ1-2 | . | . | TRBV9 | CASSVDATFYGYTF | TGTGCCAGCAGCGTAGACGCCACCTTCTATGGCTACACCTTC
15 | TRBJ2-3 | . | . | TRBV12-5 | CASGLMGGDMHTQYF | TGTGCTAGTGGTTTGATGGGGGGCGACATGCATACGCAGTATTTT
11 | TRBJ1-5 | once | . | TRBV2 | CASRFETRLHF | TGTGCCAGCAGGTTCGAGACCCGACTGCATTTT
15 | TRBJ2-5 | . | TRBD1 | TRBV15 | CATSRMTGGMETQYF | TGTGCCACCAGCAGAATGACAGGGGGCATGGAGACCCAGTACTTC